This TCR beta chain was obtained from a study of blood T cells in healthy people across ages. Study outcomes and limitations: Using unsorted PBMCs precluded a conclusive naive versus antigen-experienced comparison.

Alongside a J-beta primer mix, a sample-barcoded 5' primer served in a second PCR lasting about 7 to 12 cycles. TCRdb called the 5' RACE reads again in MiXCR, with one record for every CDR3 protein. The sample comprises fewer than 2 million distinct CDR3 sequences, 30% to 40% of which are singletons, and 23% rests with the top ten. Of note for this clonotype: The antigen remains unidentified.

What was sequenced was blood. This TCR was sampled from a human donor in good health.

The CDR3 DNA follows: TGTGCCAGCAGCACCCCGGAAGCACCCTACGAGCAGTACTTC. Its translation is CASSTPEAPYEQYF. The V gene is TRBV3-1, the J gene TRBJ2-7; D is unresolved. Germline loops: CDR1 LGHDT, CDR2 YNNKEL (reference sequence). This CDR3 is 14 amino acids long. The V and J ends lost 5 bases and 2 bases respectively, with 13 bases between them.